A single sample is the source of the 21 T cell receptor beta chains below, sequenced in a study of blood T cell repertoires in COVID-19. Produced via immunoSEQ multiplex PCR; TCRdb's table is partial and in-frame only. The data contain approximately 190,000 clones, about 88% of them singletons. The sample taken for sequencing was peripheral blood. The receptor set was obtained from a woman in her thirties or forties who had recovered from COVID-19.

This clone was detected only once. The chain is built from TRBV28 and TRBJ1-2; TRBD1 matches at 9 bases. The CDR3 covers 12 residues. With 10 bases clipped from V and 7 bases from J, the junction kept 7 bases outside the gene matches. Germline V gene data show CDR1 as MDHEN and CDR2 as SYDVKM. The CDR3 here is CAISQGALGYTF. The CDR3 region has the DNA TGTGCCATATCACAGGGGGCGCTTGGCTACACCTTC.

The chain has TRBV7-9 and TRBJ2-5, with TRBD2 as a possible D gene (5 bases). Trimming removed 8 bases from V and 2 bases from J, with 9 bases in between. Germline V gene sequence: CDR1 SEHNR, CDR2 FQNEAQ (reference sequence). The CDR3 length is 12 residues. DNA of the CDR3: TGTGCCAGCGGGTCGGGACAAGAGACCCAGTACTTC. Its translation is CASGSGQETQYF. The complete variable domain, with remaining parts taken from reference TRBV7-9 and TRBJ2-5, reads DTGVSQNPRHKITKRGQNVTFRCDPISEHNRLYWYRQTLGQGPEFLTYFQNEAQLEKSRLLSDRFSAERPKGSFSTLEIQRTEQGDSAMYLCASGSGQETQYFGPGTRLLVL.

The count of this clone is one. The J gene is TRBJ2-3, the V gene TRBV27, with a tentative D call TRBD2 (6 bases). Germline assignment: CDR1 MNHEY and CDR2 SMNVEV (reference sequence). This CDR3 is 17 amino acids long. With 6 bases removed from V and 0 bases from J, the gap between germline ends came to 19 bases. CDR3 sequence reads: CASSRTRLAHSTDTQYF. CDR3 DNA: TGTGCCAGCAGCAGAACTCGTCTAGCGCATAGCACAGATACGCAGTATTTT.

J is TRBJ2-1 and V is TRBV29-1; 8 bases line up with TRBD2. Unmatched junction bases numbered 7, after V lost 7 bases and J lost 2 bases. The germline V gene encodes CDR1 SQVTM and CDR2 ANQGSEA. The CDR3 extends over 14 amino acids. CDR3 protein: CSAADGRAYNEQFF. In DNA form, the CDR3 reads TGCAGCGCCGCCGACGGGAGGGCCTACAATGAGCAGTTCTTC.

The chain has TRBV24-1 and TRBJ1-2; D is uncertain. CDR3 length: 12 residues. CDR1 and CDR2 (germline): KGHDR, SFDVKD. Trimming took off 2 bases at V and 6 bases at J, with 6 bases between the two ends. The CDR3 protein is CATSDWEDGYTF. Here the CDR3 DNA reads TGTGCCACCAGTGATTGGGAGGATGGCTACACCTTC.

The rearrangement joins TRBV20-1 to TRBJ2-1, with 8 bases lining up with TRBD2. Losses at the gene ends were 3 bases for V and 2 bases for J; bases not matched to a gene: 6. Germline CDR1 reads DFQATT; CDR2 reads SNEGSKA (reference sequence). CDR3 length equals 15 residues. CDR3 protein: CSASNVGRAYNEQFF. CDR3 bases: TGCAGTGCTAGTAACGTCGGGAGGGCCTACAATGAGCAGTTCTTC.

This clone has only a few counts. This chain links TRBV9 with TRBJ2-5; 9 bases match TRBD1. The CDR3 contains 16 residues. Losses at the gene ends were 0 bases for V and 4 bases for J; bases not matched to a gene: 7. Germline-derived CDR1 and CDR2 are SGDLS and YYNGEE. CDR3 protein: CASSVGDRVNGETQYF. The CDR3 DNA follows: TGTGCCAGCAGCGTAGGGGACAGGGTCAATGGAGAGACCCAGTACTTC.

This chain uses TRBV6-5 with TRBJ1-3; D call uncertain. The germline gives CDR1 MNHEY, CDR2 SVGAGI. V lost 6 bases, J lost 0 bases, and 12 bases lay in between. There are 15 residues in the CDR3. The CDR3 sequence: CASRPQGLSGNTIYF. Here the CDR3 DNA reads TGTGCCAGCAGGCCCCAAGGACTCTCTGGAAACACCATATATTTT.

This clone appeared once. J is TRBJ1-4 and V is TRBV27; the match to TRBD1 covers 9 bases. CDR3 length: 18 amino acids. The germline V gene has CDR1 MNHEY and CDR2 SMNVEV (reference sequence). The V and J ends lost 5 bases and 7 bases, in that order; junction bases with no gene match: 17. The CDR3 DNA is TGTGCCAGCAGTCCCCCAATATTACAGGGGGCATCTGTTGAAAAACTGTTTTTT. Its translation is CASSPPILQGASVEKLFF.

In its sample, this clone was seen a few times. The chain has TRBV27 and TRBJ2-2; 7 bases match TRBD1. V dropped 5 bases and J dropped 0; count of bases not matched to a gene: 6. CDR1 MNHEY and CDR2 SMNVEV come from the germline V gene (reference sequence). The CDR3 is 16 amino acids. DNA for the CDR3: TGTGCCAGCAGTCTCCTCGGGACAGCGAACACCGGGGAGCTGTTTTTT. Translated: CASSLLGTANTGELFF.

This clone was picked up a small number of times. The chain recombines TRBV2 with TRBJ2-4, with 8 bases matching TRBD2. The germline gives CDR1 SNHLY, CDR2 FYNNEI. V shed 8 bases, J shed 8 bases, and the junction held 11 bases outside the gene matches. The CDR3 runs 14 residues. The CDR3 coding sequence is TGTGCCAGCGGGGCGGGGACTAGTATTGACATTCAGTACTTC. As protein: CASGAGTSIDIQYF.

The V and J genes are TRBV7-9 and TRBJ1-1, with D perhaps matching TRBD1 (5 bases). CDR1 is SEHNR and CDR2 is FQNEAQ in the germline V gene (reference sequence). This CDR3 spans 15 amino acids. V shed 1 base and J shed 0 bases, with 9 bases lying between them. The CDR3 DNA is TGTGCCAGCAGCTTAGGTGGGGGGATGAACACTGAAGCTTTCTTT. Encoded protein: CASSLGGGMNTEAFF.

V is TRBV28 and J is TRBJ2-1; 7 nucleotides line up with TRBD1. The CDR3 is 12 amino acids. V was pared by 6 bases and J by 12 bases, with 8 bases of the junction left unmatched. Germline V gives CDR1 MDHEN, CDR2 SYDVKM. CDR3 DNA sequence: TGTGCCAGCAGGCCGCCAGGGGGTGGGCAGTTCTTC. It translates to CASRPPGGGQFF.

This clone was seen more than once but under ten times. This chain connects TRBV27 to TRBJ1-6; D is unclear. The CDR3 has 14 amino acids. In germline, CDR1 is MNHEY, CDR2 SMNVEV (reference sequence). V lost 3 bases to trimming and J lost 9 bases, with 12 bases between them. The CDR3 nucleotides read TGTGCCAGCAGTTTTAACAGAGATGGTTCACCCCTCCACTTT. Its translation: CASSFNRDGSPLHF.

The rearrangement uses TRBV4-3 and TRBJ1-1, with D uncertain. V was shortened by 0 bases and J by 1 base, with 9 bases between the two germline ends. Germline V gene data show CDR1 as LGHNA and CDR2 as YSLEER. CDR3 length equals 15 residues. The CDR3 loop is CASSQDSRGNTEAFF. CDR3 nucleotide sequence: TGCGCCAGCAGCCAAGATAGTCGGGGGAACACTGAAGCTTTCTTT.

The chain recombines TRBV4-3 with TRBJ2-1, with 13 bases matching TRBD2. This CDR3 spans 20 amino acids. The germline V gene has CDR1 LGHNA and CDR2 YSLEER. V lost 0 bases to trimming and J lost 6 bases; unmatched junction nucleotides: 14. The CDR3 region is CASSQEVWGWTSGSVNEQFF. CDR3 DNA: TGCGCCAGCAGCCAAGAGGTCTGGGGGTGGACTAGCGGGAGCGTCAATGAGCAGTTCTTC.

The rearrangement joins TRBV10-3 to TRBJ2-3; no clear D. The germline V and J ends were trimmed by 3 bases and 2 bases, with 12 bases remaining between them. This CDR3 has 15 residues. Germline CDR1 and CDR2: ENHRY and SYGVKD. CDR3 loop: CAISDRHSNTDTQYF. CDR3 coding DNA: TGTGCCATCAGTGACCGACACTCTAACACAGATACGCAGTATTTT.

CDR3 sequence reads: CASSDRRTGDYSEQYF. The DNA of the CDR3 is TGCGCCAGCAGCGACCGTCGGACAGGGGACTATTCCGAGCAGTACTTC. This chain joins TRBV5-1 and TRBJ2-7, with 9 bases fitting TRBD1. The CDR3 spans 16 residues. Germline V gives CDR1 SGHRS, CDR2 YFSETQ. Germline trimming cut 4 bases from V and 6 bases from J; bases unmatched to any gene: 14. Using reference TRBV5-1 and TRBJ2-7 for the parts outside the CDR3, the full variable domain is KAGVTQTPRYLIKTRGQQVTLSCSPISGHRSVSWYQQTPGQGLQFLFEYFSETQRNKGNFPGRFSGRQFSNSRSEMNVSTLELGDSALYLCASSDRRTGDYSEQYFGPGTRLTVT.

The chain is built from TRBV7-3 and TRBJ2-1; a possible D gene is TRBD2 (5 bases). Per germline, CDR1 SGHTA and CDR2 FQGTGA. Trimming left V 5 bases short and J 9 bases short, with 17 bases between. The length of the CDR3 is 14 residues. The CDR3 protein is CASSPRAGRSEQFF. Here the CDR3 DNA reads TGTGCCAGCAGCCCGAGGGCGGGTAGGAGTGAGCAGTTCTTC.

In this sample, this clone turned up once. The chain links TRBV7-2 to TRBJ2-5, with 8 positions matching TRBD2. Germline CDR1 is SGHTA and CDR2 is FQGNSA. The V and J ends lost 1 base and 4 bases, in that order; junction bases with no gene match: 8. The CDR3 has 16 amino acids. CDR3 residues: CASSLGGLAGRETQYF. CDR3 in DNA: TGTGCCAGCAGCTTAGGGGGTCTAGCGGGTAGAGAGACCCAGTACTTC.

For the CDR3, the DNA is TGTGCCATCAGTGATCCGGGGAGCCCCCTCGAGCAGTACTTC. Translated: CAISDPGSPLEQYF. The chain uses TRBV10-3 and TRBJ2-7; tentative D call: TRBD2 (5 bases). Per the germline V gene, CDR1 is ENHRY and CDR2 is SYGVKD. The CDR3 is 14 amino acids. The germline V and J ends were trimmed by 3 bases and 6 bases, with 15 bases remaining between them.